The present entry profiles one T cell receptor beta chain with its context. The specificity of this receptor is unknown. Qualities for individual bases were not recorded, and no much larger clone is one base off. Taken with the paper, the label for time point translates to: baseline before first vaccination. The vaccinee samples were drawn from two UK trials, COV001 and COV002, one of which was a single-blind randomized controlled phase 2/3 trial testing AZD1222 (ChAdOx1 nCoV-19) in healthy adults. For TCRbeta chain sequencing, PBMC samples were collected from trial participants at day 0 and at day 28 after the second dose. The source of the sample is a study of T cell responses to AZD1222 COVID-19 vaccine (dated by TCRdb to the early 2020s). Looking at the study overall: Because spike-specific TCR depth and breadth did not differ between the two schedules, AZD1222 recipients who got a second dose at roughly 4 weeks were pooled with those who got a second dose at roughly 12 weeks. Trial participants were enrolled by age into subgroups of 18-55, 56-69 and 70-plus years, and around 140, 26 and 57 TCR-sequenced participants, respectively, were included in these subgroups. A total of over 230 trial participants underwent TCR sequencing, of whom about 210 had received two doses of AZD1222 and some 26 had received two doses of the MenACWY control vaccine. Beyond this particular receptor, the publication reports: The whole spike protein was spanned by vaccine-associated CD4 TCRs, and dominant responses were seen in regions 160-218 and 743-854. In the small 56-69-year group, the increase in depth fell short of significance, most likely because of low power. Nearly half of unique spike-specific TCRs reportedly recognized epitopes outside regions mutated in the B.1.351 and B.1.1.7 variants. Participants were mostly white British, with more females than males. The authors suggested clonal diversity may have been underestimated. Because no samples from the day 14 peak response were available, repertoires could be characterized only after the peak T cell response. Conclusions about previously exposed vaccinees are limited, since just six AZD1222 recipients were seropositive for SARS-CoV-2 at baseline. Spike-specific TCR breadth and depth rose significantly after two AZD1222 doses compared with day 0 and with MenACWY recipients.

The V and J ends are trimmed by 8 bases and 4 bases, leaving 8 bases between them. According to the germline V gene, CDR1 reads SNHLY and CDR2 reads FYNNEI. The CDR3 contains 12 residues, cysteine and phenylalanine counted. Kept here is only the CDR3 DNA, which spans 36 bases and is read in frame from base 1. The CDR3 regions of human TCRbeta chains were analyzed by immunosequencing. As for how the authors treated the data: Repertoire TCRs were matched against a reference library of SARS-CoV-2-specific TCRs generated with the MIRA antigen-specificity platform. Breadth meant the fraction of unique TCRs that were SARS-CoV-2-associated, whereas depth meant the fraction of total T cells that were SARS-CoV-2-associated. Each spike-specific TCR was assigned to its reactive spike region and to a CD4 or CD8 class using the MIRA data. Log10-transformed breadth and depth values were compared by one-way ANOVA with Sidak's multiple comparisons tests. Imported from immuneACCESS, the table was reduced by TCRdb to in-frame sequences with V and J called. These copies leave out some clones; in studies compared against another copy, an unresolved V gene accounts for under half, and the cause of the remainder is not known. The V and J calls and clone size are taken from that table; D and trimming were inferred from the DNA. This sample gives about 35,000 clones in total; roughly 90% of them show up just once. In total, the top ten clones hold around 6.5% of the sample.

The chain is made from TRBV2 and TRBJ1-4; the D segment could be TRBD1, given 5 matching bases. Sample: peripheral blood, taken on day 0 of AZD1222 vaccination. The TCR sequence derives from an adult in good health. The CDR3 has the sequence CASGDSNEKLFF. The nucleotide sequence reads TGTGCCAGCGGAGACAGTAATGAAAAACTGTTTTTT.